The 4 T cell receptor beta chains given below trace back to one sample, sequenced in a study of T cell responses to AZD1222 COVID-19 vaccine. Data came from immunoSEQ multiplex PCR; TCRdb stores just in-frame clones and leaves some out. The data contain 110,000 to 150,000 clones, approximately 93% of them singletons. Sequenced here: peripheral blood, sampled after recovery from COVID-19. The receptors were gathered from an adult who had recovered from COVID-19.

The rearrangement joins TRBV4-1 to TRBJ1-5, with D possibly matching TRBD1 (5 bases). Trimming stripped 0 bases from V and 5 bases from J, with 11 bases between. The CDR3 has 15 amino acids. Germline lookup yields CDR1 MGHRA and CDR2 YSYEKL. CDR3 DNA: TGCGCCAGCAGCCAAGATGGGGCCCCCCATCAGCCCCAGCATTTT. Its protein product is CASSQDGAPHQPQHF.

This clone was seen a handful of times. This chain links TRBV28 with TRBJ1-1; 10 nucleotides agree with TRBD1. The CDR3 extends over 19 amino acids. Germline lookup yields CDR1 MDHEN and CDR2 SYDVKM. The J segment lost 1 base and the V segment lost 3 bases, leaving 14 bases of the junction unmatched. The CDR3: CASSFGPLGGQGQNTEAFF. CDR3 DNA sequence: TGTGCCAGCAGTTTTGGCCCTTTGGGGGGACAGGGGCAGAACACTGAAGCTTTCTTT. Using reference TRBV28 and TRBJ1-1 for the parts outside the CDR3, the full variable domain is DVKVTQSSRYLVKRTGEKVFLECVQDMDHENMFWYRQDPGLGLRLIYFSYDVKMKEKGDIPEGYSVSREKKERFSLILESASTNQTSMYLCASSFGPLGGQGQNTEAFFGQGTRLTVV.

CDR3 nucleotides: TGTGCCAGTAGACCTCAGGGGCTACTAGACTCCTCTGGAAACACCATATATTTT. Protein product: CASRPQGLLDSSGNTIYF. V usage is TRBV19 and J usage is TRBJ1-3; maybe TRBD1 (6 bases). The CDR3 extends over 18 amino acids. V shed 6 bases and J shed 0 bases, with 21 bases lying between them. Germline V gene data show CDR1 as LNHDA and CDR2 as SQIVND (reference sequence).

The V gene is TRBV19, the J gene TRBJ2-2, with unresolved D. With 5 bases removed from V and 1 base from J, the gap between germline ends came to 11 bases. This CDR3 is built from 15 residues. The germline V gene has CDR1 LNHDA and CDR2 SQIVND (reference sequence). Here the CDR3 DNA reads TGTGCCAGTAGTTACCGGGCCGGGAACACCGGGGAGCTGTTTTTT. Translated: CASSYRAGNTGELFF.